This TCR beta chain was obtained from a study of PD-1 blockade in classical Hodgkin lymphoma. No patient escaped relapse after autologous stem cell transplantation, and brentuximab vedotin exposure varied. Progressive disease, partial response or complete response was each patient's best response. V lost 4 bases to trimming and J lost 7 bases, with 14 bases between them. Germline lookup yields CDR1 MGHRA and CDR2 YSYEKL. The CDR3 runs to 13 residues. Using immunoSEQ multiplex PCR, the repertoire was profiled, and TCRdb retains in-frame clones only, with some absent. The data contain approximately 19,000 clones, 77% of them singletons.

This sequence originates from a human donor with classical Hodgkin lymphoma. The gene calls are TRBV4-1 and TRBJ2-7; D may match TRBD1 or TRBD2 (5 bases each). The input for sequencing was peripheral blood mononuclear cells (PBMCs), taken before the second cycle of nivolumab. CDR3 sequence: CASSREGWGEQYF. CDR3 DNA sequence: TGCGCCAGCAGCCGAGAGGGGTGGGGTGAGCAGTACTTC.